This TCR beta chain was sequenced during a study of cytomegalovirus exposure and HLA in healthy donors. V was trimmed by 3 bases and J by 4 bases, leaving 13 bases between them. The CDR3 loop spans 14 amino acids. Germline CDR1 SGHTA, CDR2 FQGNSA. PCR employed 60 Vbeta and 13 Jbeta primers. The repertoire was sequenced with immunoSEQ multiplex PCR; TCRdb's copy has only in-frame clones and lacks some. The sample lists about 180,000 clones; about 81% were seen once. Source material: PBMCs. This receptor was obtained from a man in his forties in good health and CMV-seronegative. The rearrangement joins TRBV7-2 to TRBJ2-7; no reliable D call. CDR3 loop: CASSFRSSQYEQYF. CDR3 nucleotides: TGTGCCAGCAGCTTCAGGTCAAGCCAATACGAGCAGTACTTC.